This passage covers 3 T cell receptor beta chains from one sample sequenced in a study of cytomegalovirus exposure and HLA in healthy donors (TCRdb year 2017). Library creation used the immunoSEQ multiplex PCR assay. For the multiplex PCR, a mixture combining 60 forward primers for TCR Vbeta segments and 13 reverse primers for TCR Jbeta segments was used. The clones in this table, taken by TCRdb from immuneACCESS, are in-frame only. Not every clone is retained; where verified, under half of the shortfall comes from an unresolved V gene, and the cause of the rest is unknown. The sample has 60,000 or so clones on record, over 75% of them singletons. Approximately 11% of the sample rests with the top ten. The sample consisted of PBMCs. The receptor source for this set is a female donor in good health and CMV-seronegative.

In this sample, this clone turned up a few times. The genes are TRBV5-4 and TRBJ1-1, with 9 bases identical to TRBD1. After removal of 6 bases from V and 2 bases from J, the junction contained 5 bases not matched to a gene. CDR1 and CDR2 (germline): SGHNT, YYREEE (reference sequence). The CDR3 loop spans 14 amino acids. Written as DNA, the CDR3 is TGTGCCAGCAAGGGGACAGGGATTAACACTGAAGCTTTCTTT. This gives the protein CASKGTGINTEAFF.

The rearrangement joins TRBV28 to TRBJ2-7, with 8 bases that match TRBD1. The CDR3 has 17 amino acids. V lost 2 bases, J lost 0 bases, and 9 bases stayed unmatched. CDR1 is MDHEN, CDR2 SYDVKM, per germline. For the CDR3, the DNA is TGTGCCAGCAGTTTAAGGACAGGGATAAGGAGCTCCTACGAGCAGTACTTC. It encodes CASSLRTGIRSSYEQYF.

The gene calls are TRBV19 and TRBJ2-7; 7 nucleotides agree with TRBD1. The V gene's germline CDR1 is LNHDA and CDR2 SQIVND (reference sequence). With 4 bases clipped from V and 0 bases from J, the junction kept 3 bases outside the gene matches. This CDR3 contains 14 residues. The CDR3 here is CASSRGTASYEQYF. As DNA, the CDR3 is TGTGCCAGTAGTAGAGGGACAGCCTCCTACGAGCAGTACTTC.